The table lists the clone carrying this TCR beta chain with many counts. The CDR3 totals 14 residues. Trimming took off 1 base at V and 3 bases at J, with 9 bases between the two ends. Regarding time point: newly diagnosed GD, antithyroid drugs for less than 3 months. PBMC RNA was the source of the TCR library. With iRepertoire HTBI primers and Arm-PCR of CDR3 regions, TCR beta libraries were built. Each CDR3 protein gets one entry after TCRdb re-called the multiplex PCR reads with MiXCR. The table shows 200,000 to 250,000 distinct CDR3 sequences, with roughly a fifth occurring only once. The data were obtained in a study of regulatory T cells in long-lasting Graves disease. A further study also used this sample, focusing on T cells in Graves' hyperthyroidism and ophthalmopathy. That paper adds: From stable hyperthyroidism, ophthalmopathy was set apart by a 13 V-J model.

The receptor was derived from a woman aged 25 to 39 with Graves disease. The sequencing here drew on peripheral blood mononuclear cells (PBMCs), taken at new diagnosis, from a patient treated with antithyroid drugs. The chain uses TRBV12-3 or TRBV12-4 and TRBJ1-1, with D unresolved. The CDR3 coding sequence is TGTGCCAGCAGTTTAGAGGGAGACGACACTGAAGCTTTCTTT. This encodes CASSLEGDDTEAFF.